Detailed here is one TCR beta chain. Libraries were prepared by immunoSEQ multiplex PCR; TCRdb keeps only in-frame clonotypes and omits some of them. Seen here are under 100,000 clones, about 81% observed once, and the top ten hold 9.5%. The sample comes from a study of PD-L1 blockade in urothelial cancer. On the study more broadly: Every 3 weeks, patients received intravenous atezolizumab 1,200 mg, beginning 2014. There were a median of about 150,000 T cells in blood samples.

The specimen was PBMCs, collected around atezolizumab (anti-PD-L1) treatment. The sequence was collected from a man aged 65 to 79 with urothelial cancer.

The DNA of the CDR3 is TGTGCCAGCAGCCAAGCGGGGATCGGGGGCTACACCTTC. Its protein product is CASSQAGIGGYTF. The V and J genes are TRBV13 and TRBJ1-2; D unresolved. The V gene's germline CDR1 is PRHDT and CDR2 FYEKMQ (reference sequence). The germline V and J ends were trimmed by 5 bases and 8 bases, with 15 bases remaining between them. CDR3 size: 13 residues.